This T cell receptor (beta chain) was captured in a study of regulatory T cells in long-lasting Graves disease (dated by TCRdb to the early 2020s). At the level of the whole study: Persistent Graves' disease was defined as antithyroid drug treatment for over 5 years with persistently positive TSH receptor autoantibodies. Patients with persistent Graves' disease were compared with patients with newly diagnosed Graves' disease using TCR sequencing and RNA sequencing of peripheral blood. The study was conducted in China and was registered as a clinical trial. A total of some 35 samples underwent TCR sequencing: 13 from persistent and some 20 from newly diagnosed Graves' disease patients. Persistent Graves' disease patients in the clinical cohort had taken antithyroid drugs for roughly ten years on average. Results the study describes overall, beyond this receptor: Lower TCR Shannon entropy and fewer highly expanded clones were observed in persistent Graves' disease patients than in newly diagnosed patients, which suggested clonal expansion. Persistent disease showed preferential use of TRBV28, TRBJ1-2 and TRBJ2-5, whereas newly diagnosed disease favored TRBV20-1 and TRBJ2-1. Sequencing and analysis were restricted to the TCR beta chain. Peripheral blood alone was examined, since thyroid tissue, which constituted the primary lesion, could not be accessed. Persistent patients shared more public clonotypes among themselves (approximately 2,500) than newly diagnosed patients did (roughly 920). The authors noted that the small sample size was a limitation that may lower accuracy.

This clonotype appeared many times. It lacks a known antigen. No base-level quality is on record; no much larger clone is a single base apart. Counted from cysteine to phenylalanine, this CDR3 has 14 amino acids. This entry keeps only the CDR3 DNA: 42 bases, framed from base 1. V lost 2 bases and J lost 0 bases; the stretch between them is 7 bases long. According to the germline V gene (reference sequence), CDR1 reads MNHEY and CDR2 reads SMNVEV. Libraries were built with multiplex PCR. The instrument given in TCRdb is Illumina HiSeq 4000. To build TCR beta libraries, CDR3 regions were amplified by Arm-PCR using iRepertoire HTBI primers. Before sequencing, the PCR products went through gel purification. In the authors' own workflow: Across samples, 60 to 80 TRBV and 13 to 15 TRBJ segments were identified and used for gene usage analysis of CDR3 amino acid clonotypes. COPE and FqMerger were used to merge the filtered high-quality paired reads into contigs. Contigs were aligned with BLAST to IMGT TRBV, TRBD and TRBJ reference genes, and CDR3 was defined per IMGT. Clonotypes above 0.1% frequency were classified as highly expanded clones. Shannon entropy served as the measure of repertoire diversity, while the Gini coefficient captured V-J evenness. Clonotypes shared by more than one individual were considered public. Using fastp trimming at Q25 and MiXCR clonotype assembly, TCRdb reanalyzed the public sequencing data and kept in-frame beta chains. Rows merge per CDR3 protein into single entries with the most common DNA and genes. TCRdb, not the original authors, processed these V and J calls. The sample profile shows a few hundred thousand distinct CDR3 sequences; around 24% of them were found once. Jointly, the top ten make up approximately 25% of the sample.

The label giving this sample's time point can be read as: persistent/refractory GD, antithyroid drugs over 5 years with positive TRAb. For both TCR sequencing and RNA sequencing, RNA was extracted from PBMCs in TRIzol. The diagnosis of Graves' disease was made according to American Thyroid Association guidelines. Patients for the study were recruited at an endocrinology department in Xi'an, China. Each patient gave approximately 9.7 milliliters of peripheral blood, collected in an EDTA anticoagulant tube. PBMCs were isolated by Ficoll Paque Plus density gradient separation without further T cell sorting. RNA quality was checked with an Agilent 2100 Bioanalyzer and agarose gel, and concentration with a NanoDrop 2000.

This TCR came from a female donor with Graves disease. The rearrangement combines TRBV27 with TRBJ2-5; the D gene is unclear. The source material was peripheral blood mononuclear cells (PBMCs), sampled when the disease was refractory, from a patient treated with antithyroid drugs. CDR3 sequence: CASSLTAYQETQYF. The nucleotide sequence is given as TGTGCCAGCAGTTTAACGGCTTACCAAGAGACCCAGTACTTC.